This T cell receptor beta chain was found in a study of cytomegalovirus exposure and HLA in healthy donors. The CDR3 runs 17 residues. CDR1 and CDR2 (germline): MGHDK, SYGVNS. V dropped 7 bases and J dropped 4; count of bases not matched to a gene: 15. Findings and limits, study-wide: Most observed TCR sequences were rare, whereas some public TCRs were detected in many donors. More clonal expansion characterized HLA-associated TCR beta chains than equally common others in a later analysis. Available immune exposure information covered CMV serostatus only. Later analysis suggested links between common viral pathogens and several top significant clusters.

PCR employed 60 Vbeta and 13 Jbeta primers. Using immunoSEQ multiplex PCR, the repertoire was profiled, and TCRdb retains in-frame clones only, with some absent. The sample yields 150,000 to 200,000 clones, more than 65% seen once. This clone was counted once. Its target is unknown. The origin of this receptor is a man aged 45-65 years in good health and CMV-seronegative. Sequencing input: PBMCs. The chain combines TRBV25-1 with TRBJ2-1; TRBD1 aligns across 8 bases. CDR3 residues: CASTPPPTGALYNEQFF. For the CDR3, the DNA is TGTGCCAGCACCCCTCCCCCGACAGGGGCCTTATACAATGAGCAGTTCTTC.